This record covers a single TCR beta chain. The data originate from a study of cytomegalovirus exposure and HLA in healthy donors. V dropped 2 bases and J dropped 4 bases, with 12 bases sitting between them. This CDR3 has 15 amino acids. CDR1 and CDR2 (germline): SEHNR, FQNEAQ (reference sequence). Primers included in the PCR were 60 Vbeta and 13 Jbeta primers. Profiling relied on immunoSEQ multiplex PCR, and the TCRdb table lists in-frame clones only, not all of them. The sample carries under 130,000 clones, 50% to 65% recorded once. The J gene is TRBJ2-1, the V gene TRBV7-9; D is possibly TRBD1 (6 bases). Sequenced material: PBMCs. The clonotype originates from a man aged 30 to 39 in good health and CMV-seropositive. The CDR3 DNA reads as TGTGCCAGCAGCTTATCCCAGGGGTCGTACAATGAGCAGTTCTTC. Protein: CASSLSQGSYNEQFF.